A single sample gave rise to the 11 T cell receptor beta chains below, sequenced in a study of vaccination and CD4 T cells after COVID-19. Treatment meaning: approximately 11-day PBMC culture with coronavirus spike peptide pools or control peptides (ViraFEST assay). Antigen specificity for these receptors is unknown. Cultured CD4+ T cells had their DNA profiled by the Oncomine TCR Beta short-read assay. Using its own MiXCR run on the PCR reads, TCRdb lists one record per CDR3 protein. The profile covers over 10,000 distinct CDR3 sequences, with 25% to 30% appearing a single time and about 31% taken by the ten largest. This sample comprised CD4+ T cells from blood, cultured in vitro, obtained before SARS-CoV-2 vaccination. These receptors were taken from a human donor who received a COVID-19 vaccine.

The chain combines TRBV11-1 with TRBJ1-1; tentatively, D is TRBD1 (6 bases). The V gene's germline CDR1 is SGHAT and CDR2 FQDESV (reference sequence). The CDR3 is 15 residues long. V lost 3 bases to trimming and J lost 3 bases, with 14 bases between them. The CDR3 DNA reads TGTGCCAGCAGCTTGGGGGCTCGGGGGGACACTGAAGCTTTCTTT. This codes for CASSLGARGDTEAFF. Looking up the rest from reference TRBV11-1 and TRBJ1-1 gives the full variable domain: EAEVAQSPRYKITEKSQAVAFWCDPISGHATLYWYRQILGQGPELLVQFQDESVVDDSQLPKDRFSAERLKGVDSTLKIQPAELGDSAMYLCASSLGARGDTEAFFGQGTRLTVV.

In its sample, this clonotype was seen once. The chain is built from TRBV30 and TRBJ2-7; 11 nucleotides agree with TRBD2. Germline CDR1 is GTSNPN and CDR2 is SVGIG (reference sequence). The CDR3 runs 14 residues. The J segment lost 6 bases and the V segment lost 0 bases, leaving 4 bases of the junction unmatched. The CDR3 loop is CAWSVTSGGFEQYF. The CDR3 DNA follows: TGTGCCTGGAGTGTAACTAGCGGGGGATTCGAGCAGTACTTC.

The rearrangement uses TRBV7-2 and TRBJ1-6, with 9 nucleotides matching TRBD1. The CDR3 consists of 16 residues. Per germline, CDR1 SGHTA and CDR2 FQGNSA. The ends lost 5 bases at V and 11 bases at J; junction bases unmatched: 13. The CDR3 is CASSPPPGTGRTPLHF. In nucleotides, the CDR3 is TGTGCCAGCAGCCCTCCGCCCGGGACAGGGAGGACACCCCTCCACTTT.

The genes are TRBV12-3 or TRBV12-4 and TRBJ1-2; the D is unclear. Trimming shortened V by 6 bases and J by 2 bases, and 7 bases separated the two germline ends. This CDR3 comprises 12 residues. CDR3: CASSLTNYGYTF. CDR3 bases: TGTGCCAGCAGCCTTACCAACTATGGCTACACCTTC.

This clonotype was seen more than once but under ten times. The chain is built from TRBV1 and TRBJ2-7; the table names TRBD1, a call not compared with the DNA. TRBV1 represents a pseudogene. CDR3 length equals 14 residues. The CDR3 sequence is CTSSPGHSSYEQYF. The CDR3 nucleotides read TGCACCAGCAGCCCGGGACATAGCTCCTACGAGCAGTACTTC.

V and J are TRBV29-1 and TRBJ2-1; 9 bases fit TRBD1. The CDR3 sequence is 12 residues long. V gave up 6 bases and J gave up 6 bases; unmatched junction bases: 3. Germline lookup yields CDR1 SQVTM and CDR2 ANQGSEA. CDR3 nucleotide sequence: TGCAGCGTCCGGGGACAGGGCAATGAGCAGTTCTTC. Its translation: CSVRGQGNEQFF.

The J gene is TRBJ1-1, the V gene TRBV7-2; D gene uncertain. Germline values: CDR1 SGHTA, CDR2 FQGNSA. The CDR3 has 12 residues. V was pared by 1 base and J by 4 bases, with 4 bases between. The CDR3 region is CASSLDLTEAFF. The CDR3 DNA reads TGTGCCAGCAGCTTAGACCTCACTGAAGCTTTCTTT.

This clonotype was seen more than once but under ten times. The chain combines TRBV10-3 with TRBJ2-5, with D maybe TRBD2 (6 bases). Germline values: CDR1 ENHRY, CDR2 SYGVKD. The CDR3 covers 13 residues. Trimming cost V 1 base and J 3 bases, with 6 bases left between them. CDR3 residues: CAISEWREETQYF. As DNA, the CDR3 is TGTGCCATCAGTGAGTGGAGGGAAGAGACCCAGTACTTC.

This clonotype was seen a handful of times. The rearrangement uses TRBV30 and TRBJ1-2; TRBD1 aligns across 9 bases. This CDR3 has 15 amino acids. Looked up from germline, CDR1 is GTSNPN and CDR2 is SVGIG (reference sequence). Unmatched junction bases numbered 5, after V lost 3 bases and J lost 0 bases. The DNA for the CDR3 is TGTGCCTGGAGACAGGGGGCATCAGCTAACTATGGCTACACCTTC. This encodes CAWRQGASANYGYTF.

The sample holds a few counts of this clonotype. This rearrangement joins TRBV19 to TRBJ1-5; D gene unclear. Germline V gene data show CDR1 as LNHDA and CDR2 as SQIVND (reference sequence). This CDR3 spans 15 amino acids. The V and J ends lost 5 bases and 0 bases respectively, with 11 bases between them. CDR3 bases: TGTGCCAGTAGTTTAACCCGGAATAGCAATCAGCCCCAGCATTTT. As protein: CASSLTRNSNQPQHF.

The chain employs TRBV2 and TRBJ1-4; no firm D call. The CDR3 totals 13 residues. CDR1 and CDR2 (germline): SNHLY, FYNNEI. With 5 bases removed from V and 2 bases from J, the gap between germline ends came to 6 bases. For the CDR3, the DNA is TGTGCCAGCAGTTTAGGGACTAATGAAAAACTGTTTTTT. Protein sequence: CASSLGTNEKLFF.